These 30 T cell receptor beta chains came from one sample sequenced in a study of identical twins. TCRdb re-called the 5' RACE reads through MiXCR, storing one row per CDR3 protein. The sample includes about 720 distinct CDR3 sequences, more than 55% of them seen just once. The sample was CD4+ T cells sorted from blood. The receptor source for this set is a young woman in good health. This table probably holds off-target reads from a library built for another chain.

V gene TRBV3-1 combines with J gene TRBJ2-7; 9 bases are a match to TRBD2. V gave up 5 bases and J gave up 5 bases; unmatched junction bases: 7. Germline-derived CDR1 and CDR2 are LGHDT and YNNKEL (reference sequence). CDR3 size: 14 residues. This CDR3 is CASSFSGSGDEQYF. In DNA form, the CDR3 reads TGTGCCAGCAGCTTTAGCGGGAGCGGGGACGAGCAGTACTTC.

The genes are TRBV5-1 and TRBJ2-3; D possibly corresponds to TRBD1 (6 bases). Germline CDR1 SGHRS, CDR2 YFSETQ. The CDR3 loop spans 15 amino acids. Trimming left V 5 bases short and J 4 bases short, with 17 bases between. The CDR3 here is CASSFQGLGADTQYF. As DNA, the CDR3 is TGCGCCAGCAGTTTTCAGGGGCTGGGCGCAGATACGCAGTATTTT.

This clonotype was detected only a few times. V is TRBV10-3 and J is TRBJ2-3; 10 bases are shared with TRBD2. V lost 6 bases to trimming and J lost 2 bases; unmatched junction nucleotides: 14. The length of the CDR3 is 18 residues. Germline loops: CDR1 ENHRY, CDR2 SYGVKD. The CDR3 bases are TGTGCCATCAGCCTCGCCCCAGGGGGACTAGCGCTCACAGATACGCAGTATTTT. It specifies CAISLAPGGLALTDTQYF.

The chain uses TRBV15 and TRBJ2-7, with unresolved D. V shed 0 bases and J shed 2 bases, with 5 bases lying between them. This CDR3 has 13 residues. From germline, CDR1 is LNHNV and CDR2 YYDKDF (reference sequence). The CDR3 loop is CATSRDTAYEQYF. As DNA, the CDR3 is TGTGCCACCAGCAGAGATACAGCCTACGAGCAGTACTTC.

The rearrangement uses TRBV6-5 and TRBJ2-7; 7 nucleotides match TRBD1. Looked up from germline, CDR1 is MNHEY and CDR2 is SVGAGI. J lost 0 bases, V lost 2 bases, and 10 bases had no gene match. The CDR3 covers 17 residues. CDR3 sequence: CASSYRRTGHTSYEQYF. Here the CDR3 DNA reads TGTGCCAGCAGTTACCGACGGACAGGCCATACCTCCTACGAGCAGTACTTC.

CDR3 loop: CSARDFGPGANVLTF. CDR3 in DNA: TGCAGTGCTAGAGATTTCGGTCCTGGGGCCAACGTCCTGACTTTC. J is TRBJ2-6 and V is TRBV20-1; D uncertain. Germline CDR1 is DFQATT and CDR2 is SNEGSKA (reference sequence). This CDR3 region has 15 residues. Trimming took 0 bases from V and 2 from J, leaving 8 bases between them.

V gene TRBV6-1 combines with J gene TRBJ2-7; D possibly corresponds to TRBD2 (5 bases). The germline V gene has CDR1 MNHNS and CDR2 SASEGT. V was shortened by 2 bases and J by 3 bases, with 26 bases between the two germline ends. The CDR3 totals 19 residues. The CDR3 DNA sequence: TGTGCCAGCAGTGAACTAGAACCGACCGACAAGGAGGAAGGCTACGAGCAGTACTTC. Translated: CASSELEPTDKEEGYEQYF.

A few counts support this clonotype. This chain connects TRBV6-5 to TRBJ2-3; TRBD2 is a possible D gene (7 bases). V lost 4 bases, J lost 3 bases, and 14 bases lay in between. The CDR3 has 15 amino acids. The germline CDR1 and CDR2 sequences are MNHEY and SVGAGI. In nucleotides, the CDR3 is TGTGCCAGCAGTTCCTCCGGGGGGCCAACAGATACGCAGTATTTT. This codes for CASSSSGGPTDTQYF.

The chain employs TRBV4-1 and TRBJ2-7; D might be TRBD1 (5 bases). Germline CDR1 MGHRA, CDR2 YSYEKL. V gave up 4 bases and J gave up 6 bases, with 16 bases separating them. The CDR3 is made up of 14 amino acids. CDR3 amino acids: CASSRGAFRGEQYF. For the CDR3, the DNA is TGCGCCAGCAGCCGAGGCGCTTTTAGGGGCGAGCAGTACTTC.

V and J are TRBV6-6 and TRBJ1-4; D is perhaps TRBD1 (5 bases). V was pared by 2 bases and J by 8 bases, with 9 bases between. Germline CDR1 reads MNHNY; CDR2 reads SVGAGI (reference sequence). The CDR3 is made up of 13 amino acids. The CDR3 protein is CASSYTYREKLFF. CDR3 nucleotide sequence: TGTGCCAGCAGTTACACCTACAGGGAAAAACTGTTTTTT.

The chain joins TRBV10-3 to TRBJ1-1, with 10 bases lining up with TRBD1. V trimming: 7 bases; J trimming: 4 bases; junction bases outside the gene matches: 12. CDR3 length equals 16 residues. Per the germline V gene, CDR1 is ENHRY and CDR2 is SYGVKD. Written as DNA, the CDR3 is TGTGCCATCACGGAGACAGGGGGCGCATCGGGCACTGAAGCTTTCTTT. Encoded protein: CAITETGGASGTEAFF.

The CDR3 protein is CASSPLERETQYF. The CDR3 DNA reads TGTGCCAGCAGCCCCCTGGAGAGGGAGACCCAGTACTTC. V gene TRBV7-2 combines with J gene TRBJ2-5; D ambiguous. CDR3 length equals 13 residues. CDR1 SGHTA and CDR2 FQGNSA come from the germline V gene. V lost 5 bases and J 5 bases, leaving 12 bases between the germline ends. The full variable domain, its missing parts supplied by reference TRBV7-2 and TRBJ2-5, is GAGVSQSPSNKVTEKGKDVELRCDPISGHTALYWYRQSLGQGLEFLIYFQGNSAPDKSGLPSDRFSAERTGGSVSTLTIQRTQQEDSAVYLCASSPLERETQYFGPGTRLLVL.

This chain links TRBV6-1 with TRBJ2-1; 7 bases are a match to TRBD2. This CDR3 has 16 residues. Germline values: CDR1 MNHNS, CDR2 SASEGT. Trimming cost V 6 bases and J 7 bases; bases outside gene matches: 15. Here the CDR3 reads CASSAGVSGGENEQFF. The CDR3 DNA is TGTGCCAGCAGCGCGGGGGTAAGCGGAGGGGAAAATGAGCAGTTCTTC.

The chain joins TRBV11-2 to TRBJ2-5; 9 bases line up with TRBD2. V shed 0 bases and J 2 bases; nucleotides not matched to a gene: 7. This CDR3 is built from 17 residues. Per germline, CDR1 SGHAT and CDR2 FQNNGV. Written as DNA, the CDR3 is TGTGCCAGCAGCTTAGAAACGGGACTAGCTGCTCAAGAGACCCAGTACTTC. This encodes CASSLETGLAAQETQYF.

J is TRBJ1-1 and V is TRBV10-2, with 11 nucleotides matching TRBD1. Germline lookup yields CDR1 WSHSY and CDR2 SAAADI. The CDR3 has 13 amino acids. The ends lost 6 bases at V and 3 bases at J; junction bases unmatched: 0. The CDR3 loop reads CASRGQGDTEAFF. The CDR3 DNA reads TGCGCCAGCAGGGGACAGGGGGACACTGAAGCTTTCTTT.

In this sample, this clonotype turned up a few times. This chain uses TRBV3-1 with TRBJ2-2; D remains ambiguous. Trimming cost V 3 bases and J 6 bases, with 2 bases left between them. This CDR3 has 11 amino acids. Per germline, CDR1 LGHDT and CDR2 YNNKEL (reference sequence). CDR3 DNA sequence: TGTGCCAGCAGCCACCCCGGGGAGCTGTTTTTT. Translated, it gives CASSHPGELFF. Variable domain in full (rest from reference TRBV3-1 and TRBJ2-2): DTAVSQTPKYLVTQMGNDKSIKCEQNLGHDTMYWYKQDSKKFLKIMFSYNNKELIINETVPNRFSPKSPDKAHLNLHINSLELGDSAVYFCASSHPGELFFGEGSRLTVL.

This clonotype was observed once. The chain joins TRBV15 to TRBJ2-3; TRBD2 aligns across 11 bases. This CDR3 comprises 16 residues. V lost 11 bases, J lost 4 bases, and 14 bases stayed unmatched. Germline values: CDR1 LNHNV, CDR2 YYDKDF (reference sequence). This CDR3 is CAAGTTLAGGADTQYF. Written as DNA, the CDR3 is TGTGCCGCCGGGACTACCTTAGCGGGAGGGGCAGATACGCAGTATTTT.

The chain links TRBV5-6 to TRBJ2-7; no firm D call. The length of the CDR3 is 11 residues. Germline V gene sequence: CDR1 SGHDT, CDR2 YYEEEE. Trimming pared 4 bases from V and 1 base from J, leaving 3 bases between. The CDR3 nucleotides read TGTGCCAGCAGCCGGTCCTACGAGCAGTACTTC. The encoded protein is CASSRSYEQYF.

The table lists this clonotype with a few counts. J is TRBJ1-5 and V is TRBV6-2 or TRBV6-3; 11 bases are shared with TRBD1. The V gene end was trimmed by 7 bases and the J gene end by 2 bases; junction bases not matched to a gene: 13. Germline CDR1 is MNHEY and CDR2 is SVGEGT. This CDR3 region has 18 residues. The CDR3 region is CASTQGTGGSWGNQPQHF. Here the CDR3 DNA reads TGTGCCAGCACCCAAGGGACAGGGGGATCGTGGGGCAATCAGCCCCAGCATTTT.

The chain joins TRBV12-3 or TRBV12-4 to TRBJ2-1, with D possibly matching TRBD1 (7 bases). V was pared by 5 bases and J by 9 bases, with 26 bases between. This CDR3 has 17 residues. The DNA of the CDR3 is TGTGCCAGCAGTCCGCTCAGGGGGGCAATGAAGCTGAGTGAGCAGTTCTTC. Translating gives CASSPLRGAMKLSEQFF.

V gene TRBV5-5 combines with J gene TRBJ2-3, with a tentative D call TRBD1 (6 bases). Germline V gene data show CDR1 as SGHKS and CDR2 as YYEKEE (reference sequence). The CDR3 totals 17 residues. V lost 3 bases and J 1 base, leaving 18 bases between the germline ends. CDR3 protein: CASSSTIQTGRTDTQYF. CDR3 bases: TGTGCCAGCAGCTCAACCATTCAGACAGGACGCACAGATACGCAGTATTTT.

The V call is TRBV19, the J call TRBJ1-6; possibly TRBD1 for D (5 bases). The germline V and J ends were trimmed by 1 base and 10 bases, with 8 bases remaining between them. There are 13 residues in the CDR3. The germline V gene has CDR1 LNHDA and CDR2 SQIVND (reference sequence). CDR3 sequence reads: CASSIVGGSPLHF. CDR3 nucleotide sequence: TGTGCCAGTAGTATAGTGGGGGGATCACCCCTCCACTTT.

This chain uses TRBV11-2 with TRBJ2-1; 14 bases fit TRBD2. Germline V gene lookup returns CDR1 SGHAT and CDR2 FQNNGV. Unmatched junction bases numbered 6, after V lost 4 bases and J lost 1 base. CDR3 size: 18 residues. The CDR3 loop reads CASSSGTSGSSSYNEQFF. CDR3 DNA sequence: TGTGCCAGCAGCTCCGGGACTAGCGGGAGCAGTTCCTACAATGAGCAGTTCTTC.

V usage is TRBV29-1 and J usage is TRBJ2-5; D gene ambiguous. CDR3 length equals 12 residues. V was pared by 7 bases and J by 2 bases, with 11 bases between. Germline V lookup: CDR1 SQVTM, CDR2 ANQGSEA. The CDR3: CSAVPGQETQYF. The CDR3 DNA follows: TGCAGCGCCGTCCCAGGACAAGAGACCCAGTACTTC. Variable domain in full (rest from reference TRBV29-1 and TRBJ2-5): SAVISQKPSRDICQRGTSLTIQCQVDSQVTMMFWYRQQPGQSLTLIATANQGSEATYESGFVIDKFPISRPNLTFSTLTVSNMSPEDSSIYLCSAVPGQETQYFGPGTRLLVL.

J is TRBJ1-2 and V is TRBV5-1; 10 bases are shared with TRBD1. Germline CDR1 is SGHRS and CDR2 is YFSETQ. This CDR3 is built from 17 residues. Trimming at V came to 4 bases and at J to 4 bases, leaving 13 bases not matched to a gene. The DNA of the CDR3 is TGCGCCAGCAGCCTTGCCGGGACAGGGGTGATCAGCTATGGCTACACCTTC. Translating gives CASSLAGTGVISYGYTF.

This clonotype occurred a few times. The junction shows a germline mismatch at one end, possibly a read error. The V gene is TRBV5-6, the J gene TRBJ2-1, with D unresolved. The CDR3 runs to 14 residues. The germline V gene encodes CDR1 SGHDT and CDR2 YYEEEE. The CDR3 is CASSLEQPYDEQFF. The CDR3 coding sequence is TGTGCCAGCAGCTTGGAACAGCCCTACGATGAGCAGTTCTTC.

This chain links TRBV7-7 with TRBJ2-3, with 9 bases lining up with TRBD2. In germline, CDR1 is SSHAT, CDR2 FNYEAQ (reference sequence). CDR3 length equals 15 residues. J lost 3 bases, V lost 3 bases, and 4 bases had no gene match. The CDR3 protein is CASSFRAGGTDTQYF. Here the CDR3 DNA reads TGTGCCAGCAGCTTCAGGGCGGGGGGGACAGATACGCAGTATTTT.

The genes are TRBV5-1 and TRBJ2-3; 9 nucleotides match TRBD1. J gave up 4 bases and V 1 base, and 4 bases lay outside the gene matches. The CDR3 is 15 amino acids. Germline CDR1 SGHRS, CDR2 YFSETQ. Here the CDR3 reads CASSLTGGMADTQYF. CDR3 sequence (DNA): TGCGCCAGCAGCTTGACAGGGGGCATGGCAGATACGCAGTATTTT.

This sequence joins TRBV5-4 and TRBJ2-1; tentative D call: TRBD2 (6 bases). Germline-derived CDR1 and CDR2 are SGHNT and YYREEE (reference sequence). The CDR3 consists of 15 residues. Trimming took 0 bases from V and 5 from J, leaving 12 bases between them. The CDR3 region is CASSLAGAIHNEQFF. The CDR3 DNA sequence: TGTGCCAGCAGCTTGGCGGGAGCGATCCACAATGAGCAGTTCTTC.

The rearrangement uses TRBV7-6 and TRBJ2-5; tentatively, D is TRBD2 (5 bases). Germline values: CDR1 SGHVS, CDR2 FNYEAQ. Between the trimmed V and J ends, which lost 1 base and 1 base, there was a span of 13 bases. The CDR3 sequence is 16 residues long. The chain's CDR3 is CASSLEGGRGQETQYF. The DNA of the CDR3 is TGTGCCAGCAGCTTAGAGGGTGGGAGAGGCCAAGAGACCCAGTACTTC.